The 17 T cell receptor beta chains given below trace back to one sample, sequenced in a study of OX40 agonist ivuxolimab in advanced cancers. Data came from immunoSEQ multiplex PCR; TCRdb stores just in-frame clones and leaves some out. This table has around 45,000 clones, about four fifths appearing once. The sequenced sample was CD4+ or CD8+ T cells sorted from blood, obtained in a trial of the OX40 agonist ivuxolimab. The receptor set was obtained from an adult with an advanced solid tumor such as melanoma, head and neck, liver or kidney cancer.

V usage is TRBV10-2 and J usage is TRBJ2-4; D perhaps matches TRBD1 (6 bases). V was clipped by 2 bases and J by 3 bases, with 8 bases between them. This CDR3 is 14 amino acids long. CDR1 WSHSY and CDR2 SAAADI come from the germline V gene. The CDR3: CASSEQGYKNIQYF. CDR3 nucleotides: TGCGCCAGCAGTGAGCAGGGGTACAAAAACATTCAGTACTTC.

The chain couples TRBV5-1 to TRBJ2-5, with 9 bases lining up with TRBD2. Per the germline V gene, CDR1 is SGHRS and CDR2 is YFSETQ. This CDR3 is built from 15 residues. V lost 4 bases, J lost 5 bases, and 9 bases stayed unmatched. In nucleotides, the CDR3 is TGCGCCAGCAGCCCTGCCGGGACTAGCTTTGAGACCCAGTACTTC. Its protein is CASSPAGTSFETQYF.

CDR3: CASSKQVSNQPQHF. CDR3 nucleotides: TGTGCCAGCAGCAAACAGGTTTCAAATCAGCCCCAGCATTTT. The chain couples TRBV21-1 to TRBJ1-5; the tabulated D call, TRBD1, remains unverified against the DNA. TRBV21-1 is deemed a pseudogene. CDR3 length equals 14 residues.

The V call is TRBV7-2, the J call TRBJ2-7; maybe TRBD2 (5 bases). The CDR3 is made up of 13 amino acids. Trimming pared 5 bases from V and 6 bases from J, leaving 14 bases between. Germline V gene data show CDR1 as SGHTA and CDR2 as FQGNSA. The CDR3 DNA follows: TGTGCCAGCAGCCCCGCGGGCGGGCGCGAGCAGTACTTC. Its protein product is CASSPAGGREQYF.

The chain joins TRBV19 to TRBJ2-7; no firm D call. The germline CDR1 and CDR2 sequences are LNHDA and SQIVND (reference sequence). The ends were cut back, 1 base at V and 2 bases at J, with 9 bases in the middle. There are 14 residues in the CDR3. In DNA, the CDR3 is TGTGCCAGTAGTATAGGAGGCCGAACCTACGAGCAGTACTTC. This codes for CASSIGGRTYEQYF.

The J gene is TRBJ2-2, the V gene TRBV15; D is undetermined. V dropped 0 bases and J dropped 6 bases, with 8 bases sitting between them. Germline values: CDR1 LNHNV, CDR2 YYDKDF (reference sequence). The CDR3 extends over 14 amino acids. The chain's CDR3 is CATSRESWAGELFF. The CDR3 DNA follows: TGTGCCACCAGCAGAGAGTCCTGGGCCGGGGAGCTGTTTTTT. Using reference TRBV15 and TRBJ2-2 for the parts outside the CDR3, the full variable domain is DAMVIQNPRYQVTQFGKPVTLSCSQTLNHNVMYWYQQKSSQAPKLLFHYYDKDFNNEADTPDNFQSRRPNTSFCFLDIRSPGLGDTAMYLCATSRESWAGELFFGEGSRLTVL.

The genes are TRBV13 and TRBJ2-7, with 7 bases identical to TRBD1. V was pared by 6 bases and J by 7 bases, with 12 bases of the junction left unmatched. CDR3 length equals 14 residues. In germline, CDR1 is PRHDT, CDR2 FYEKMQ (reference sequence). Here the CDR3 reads CASSSGQVLLEQYF. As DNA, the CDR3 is TGTGCCAGCAGTTCCGGACAGGTGCTCTTGGAGCAGTACTTC.

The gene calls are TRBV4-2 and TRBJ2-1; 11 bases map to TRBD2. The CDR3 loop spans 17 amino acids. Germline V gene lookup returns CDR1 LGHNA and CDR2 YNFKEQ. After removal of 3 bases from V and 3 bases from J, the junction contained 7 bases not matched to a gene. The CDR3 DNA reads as TGTGCCAGCAGCCAGGACCAGACTAGCGGGGTCTACAATGAGCAGTTCTTC. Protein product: CASSQDQTSGVYNEQFF.

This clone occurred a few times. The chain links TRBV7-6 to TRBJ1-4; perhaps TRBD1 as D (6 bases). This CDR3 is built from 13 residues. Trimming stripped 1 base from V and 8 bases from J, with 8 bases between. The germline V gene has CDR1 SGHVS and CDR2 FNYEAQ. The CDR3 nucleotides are TGTGCCAGCAGCTTAGTCGACAGGGAAAAACTGTTTTTT. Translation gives CASSLVDREKLFF.

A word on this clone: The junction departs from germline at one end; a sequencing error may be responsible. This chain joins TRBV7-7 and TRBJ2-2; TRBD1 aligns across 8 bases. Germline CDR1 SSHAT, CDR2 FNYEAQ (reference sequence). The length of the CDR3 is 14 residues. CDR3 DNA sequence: TGTGCTAGCAGCTCGGACAGGGTTGGCGGGGAGCTGTTTTTT. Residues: CASSSDRVGGELFF.

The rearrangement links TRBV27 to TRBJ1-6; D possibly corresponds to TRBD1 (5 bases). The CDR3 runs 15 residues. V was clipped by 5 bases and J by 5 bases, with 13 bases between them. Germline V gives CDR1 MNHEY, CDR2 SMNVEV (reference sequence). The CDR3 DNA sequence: TGTGCCAGCAGTCCGCGACAGCAAAATAATTCACCCCTCCACTTT. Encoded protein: CASSPRQQNNSPLHF.

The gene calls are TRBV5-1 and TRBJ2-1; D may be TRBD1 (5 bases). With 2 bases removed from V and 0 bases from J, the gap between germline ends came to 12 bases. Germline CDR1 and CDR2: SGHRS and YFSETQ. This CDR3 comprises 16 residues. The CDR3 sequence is CASSFDRPSSYNEQFF. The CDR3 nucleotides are TGCGCCAGCAGCTTTGACAGACCGAGCTCCTACAATGAGCAGTTCTTC. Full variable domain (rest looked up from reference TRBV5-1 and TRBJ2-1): KAGVTQTPRYLIKTRGQQVTLSCSPISGHRSVSWYQQTPGQGLQFLFEYFSETQRNKGNFPGRFSGRQFSNSRSEMNVSTLELGDSALYLCASSFDRPSSYNEQFFGPGTRLTVL.

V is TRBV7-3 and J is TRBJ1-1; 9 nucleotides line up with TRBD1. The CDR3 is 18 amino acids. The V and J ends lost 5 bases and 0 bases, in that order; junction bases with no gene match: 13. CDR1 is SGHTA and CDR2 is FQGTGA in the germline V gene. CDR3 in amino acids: CASSPRPITGGMNTEAFF. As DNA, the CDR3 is TGTGCCAGCAGCCCACGTCCTATAACAGGGGGCATGAACACTGAAGCTTTCTTT.

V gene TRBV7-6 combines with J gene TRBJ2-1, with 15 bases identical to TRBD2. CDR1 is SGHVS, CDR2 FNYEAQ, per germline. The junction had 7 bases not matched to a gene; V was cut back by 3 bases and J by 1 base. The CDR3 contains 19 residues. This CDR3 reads CASSFPRGTSGRSYNEQFF. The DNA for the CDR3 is TGTGCCAGCAGCTTTCCGCGGGGGACTAGCGGGAGGTCCTACAATGAGCAGTTCTTC. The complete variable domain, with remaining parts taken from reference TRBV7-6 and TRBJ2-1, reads GAGVSQSPRYKVTKRGQDVALRCDPISGHVSLYWYRQALGQGPEFLTYFNYEAQQDKSGLPNDRFSAERPEGSISTLTIQRTEQRDSAMYRCASSFPRGTSGRSYNEQFFGPGTRLTVL.

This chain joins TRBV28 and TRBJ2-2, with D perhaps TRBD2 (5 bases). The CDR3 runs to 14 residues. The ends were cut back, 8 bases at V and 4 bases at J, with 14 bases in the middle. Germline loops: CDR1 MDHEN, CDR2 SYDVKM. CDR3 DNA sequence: TGTGCCAGCCGGCGGGTCCGGGGCACCGGGGAGCTGTTTTTT. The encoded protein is CASRRVRGTGELFF.

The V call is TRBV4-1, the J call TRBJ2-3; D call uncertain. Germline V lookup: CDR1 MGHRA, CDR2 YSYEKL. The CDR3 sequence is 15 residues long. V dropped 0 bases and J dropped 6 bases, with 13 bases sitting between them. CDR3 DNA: TGCGCCAGCAGCCAAGATCCTTCCGGCCCCGATACGCAGTATTTT. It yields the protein CASSQDPSGPDTQYF.

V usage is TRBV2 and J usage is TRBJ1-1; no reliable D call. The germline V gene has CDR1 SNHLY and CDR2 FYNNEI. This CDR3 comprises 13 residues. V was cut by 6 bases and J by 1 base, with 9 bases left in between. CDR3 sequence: CASRSPRNTEAFF. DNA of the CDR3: TGTGCCAGCAGGTCACCAAGGAACACTGAAGCTTTCTTT.